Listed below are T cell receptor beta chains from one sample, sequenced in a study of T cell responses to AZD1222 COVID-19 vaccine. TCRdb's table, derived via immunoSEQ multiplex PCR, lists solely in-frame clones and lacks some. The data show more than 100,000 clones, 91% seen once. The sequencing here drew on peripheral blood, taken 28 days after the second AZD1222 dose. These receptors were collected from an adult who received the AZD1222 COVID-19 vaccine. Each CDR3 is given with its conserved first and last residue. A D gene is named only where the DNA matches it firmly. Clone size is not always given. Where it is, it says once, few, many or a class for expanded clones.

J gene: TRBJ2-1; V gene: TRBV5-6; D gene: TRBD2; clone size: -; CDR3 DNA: TGTGCCAGCAGCTTGGGGGCGGGAGGGTACAATGAGCAGTTCTTC; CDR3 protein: CASSLGAGGYNEQFF
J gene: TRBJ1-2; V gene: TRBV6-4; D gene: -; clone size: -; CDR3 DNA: TGTGCCAGCAGTCTGCACCACGGCTATGGCTACACCTTC; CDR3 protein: CASSLHHGYGYTF
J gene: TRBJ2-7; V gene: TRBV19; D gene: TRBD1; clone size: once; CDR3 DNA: TGTGCCAGTAGTATGCGGGACAGGGGCTTCAACGAGCAGTACTTC; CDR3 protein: CASSMRDRGFNEQYF
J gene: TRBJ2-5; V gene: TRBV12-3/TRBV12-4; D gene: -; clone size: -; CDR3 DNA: TGTGCCAGCAGTCTACTTACTGGGGAAACCCAGTACTTC; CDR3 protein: CASSLLTGETQYF
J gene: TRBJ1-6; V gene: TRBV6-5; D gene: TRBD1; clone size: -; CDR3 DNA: TGTGCCAGCAGTTTCCAAGGGGACAGGTTATATTCACCCCTCCACTTT; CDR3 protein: CASSFQGDRLYSPLHF
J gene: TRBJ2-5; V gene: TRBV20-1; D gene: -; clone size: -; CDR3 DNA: TGCAGTGCTAGAAATCGAGGGACCCAGTACTTC; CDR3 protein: CSARNRGTQYF
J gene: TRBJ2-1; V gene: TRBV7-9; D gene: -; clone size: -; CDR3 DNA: TGTGCCAGCAGCTTAGCCGGGTGGCGGAAAATCGGAGAGCAGTTCTTC; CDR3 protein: CASSLAGWRKIGEQFF
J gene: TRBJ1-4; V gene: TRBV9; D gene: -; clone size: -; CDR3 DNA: TGTGCCAGCAGCGTAGGGTCGGTGGGCTTTAAACTGTTTTTT; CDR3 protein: CASSVGSVGFKLFF
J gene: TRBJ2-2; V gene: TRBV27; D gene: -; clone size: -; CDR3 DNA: TGTGCCAGCCGTCGGCGTGCCCCGAACACCGGGGAGCTGTTTTTT; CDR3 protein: CASRRRAPNTGELFF
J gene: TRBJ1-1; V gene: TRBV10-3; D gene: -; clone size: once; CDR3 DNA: TGTGCCAGTGGGACCGGGGGACCGAACACTGAAGCTTTCTTT; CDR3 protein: CASGTGGPNTEAFF
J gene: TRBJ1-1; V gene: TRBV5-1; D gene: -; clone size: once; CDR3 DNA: TGCGCCAGCAGCTTGCAGGGTTTGACTTTCTTT; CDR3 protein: CASSLQGLTFF
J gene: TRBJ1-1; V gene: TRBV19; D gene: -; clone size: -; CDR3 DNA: TGTGCCAGTAGTATCAAAATAGGGGGAGGTGAAGCTTTCTTT; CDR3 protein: CASSIKIGGGEAFF
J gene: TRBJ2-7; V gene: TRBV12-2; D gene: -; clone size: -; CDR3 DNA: TGTGCAAGTCGCAACGGACTAGCGGGGGCTCCCCCTTCCTACGAGCAGTACTTC; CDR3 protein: CASRNGLAGAPPSYEQYF
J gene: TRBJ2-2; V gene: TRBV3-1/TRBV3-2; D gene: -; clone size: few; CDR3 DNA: TGTGCCAGCAGCCCAGAGGGCAGGATCTACACCGGGGAGCTGTTTTTT; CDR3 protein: CASSPEGRIYTGELFF
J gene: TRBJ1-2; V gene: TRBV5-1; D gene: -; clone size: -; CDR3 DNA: TGCGCCAGCAGCTTGGCAGCTGGCCAGCCCTATGGCTACACCTTC; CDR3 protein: CASSLAAGQPYGYTF
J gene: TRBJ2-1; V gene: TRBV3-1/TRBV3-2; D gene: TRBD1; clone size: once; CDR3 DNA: TGTGCCAGCAGCCAAGGCCGACAGGGCATAATAAAGGGTGAGCAGTTCTTC; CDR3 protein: CASSQGRQGIIKGEQFF
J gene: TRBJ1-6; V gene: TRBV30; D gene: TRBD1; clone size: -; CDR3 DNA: TGTGCCTGGACGACAGGGGGTTCACCCCTCCACTTT; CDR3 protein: CAWTTGGSPLHF
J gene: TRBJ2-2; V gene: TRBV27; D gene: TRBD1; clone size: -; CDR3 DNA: TGTGCCAGCAGCTACAGGGGTGCCGGGGAGCTGTTTTTT; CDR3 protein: CASSYRGAGELFF
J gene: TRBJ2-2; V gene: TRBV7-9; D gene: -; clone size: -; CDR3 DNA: TGTGCCAGCAGCTCGAATCGGGGGGCCGGAGGGGACACCGGGGAGCTGTTTTTT; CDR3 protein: CASSSNRGAGGDTGELFF
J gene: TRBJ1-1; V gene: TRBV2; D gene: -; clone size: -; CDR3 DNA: TGTGCAGCTCACCAGGACGTCGGCACTGAAGCTTTCTTT; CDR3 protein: CAAHQDVGTEAFF